The 18 T cell receptor beta chains given below trace back to one sample, sequenced in a study of blood T cell repertoires in COVID-19. Produced via immunoSEQ multiplex PCR; TCRdb's table is partial and in-frame only. In the table there are about 340,000 clones, approximately 89% of which are singletons. The sequenced sample consisted of peripheral blood. The receptors here all came from a woman younger than 30 who had recovered from COVID-19.

DNA for the CDR3: TGTGCCAGCAGCTTGGATCCCCGGAATGAGCAGTTCTTC. Translating gives CASSLDPRNEQFF. The genes are TRBV5-6 and TRBJ2-1; D not certain. The CDR3 is made up of 13 amino acids. V was shortened by 0 bases and J by 7 bases, with 8 bases between the two germline ends. In germline, CDR1 is SGHDT, CDR2 YYEEEE.

This chain joins TRBV18 and TRBJ2-3; TRBD1 agrees at 9 bases. There are 16 residues in the CDR3. Germline V gene data show CDR1 as KGHSH and CDR2 as LQKENI. Unmatched junction bases numbered 9, after V lost 4 bases and J lost 4 bases. The CDR3 reads CASSRTTGQGADTQYF. DNA of the CDR3: TGTGCCAGCTCACGTACTACGGGACAGGGAGCAGATACGCAGTATTTT.

J is TRBJ2-7 and V is TRBV19; D is undetermined. CDR1 and CDR2 from the germline V gene are LNHDA and SQIVND (reference sequence). V shed 7 bases and J shed 3 bases, with 10 bases lying between them. This CDR3 has 12 residues. DNA of the CDR3: TGTGCCAGTACCCCCCTACGCTACGAGCAGTACGTC. It yields the protein CASTPLRYEQYV.

The CDR3 region is CAIQENTEAFF. CDR3 DNA sequence: TGTGCCATTCAGGAGAACACTGAAGCTTTCTTT. This chain joins TRBV10-3 and TRBJ1-1; no firm D call. The CDR3 runs 11 residues. V dropped 9 bases and J dropped 1 base, with 6 bases sitting between them. Germline-derived CDR1 and CDR2 are ENHRY and SYGVKD.

The chain couples TRBV7-9 to TRBJ2-5; D not certain. The V end was cut by 5 bases, the J end by 2 bases, with 12 bases between. This CDR3 comprises 14 residues. Germline V CDR1 and CDR2: SEHNR, FQNEAQ (reference sequence). The CDR3 DNA is TGTGCCAGCAGCGTTCATGGCGGACAAGAGACCCAGTACTTC. Its translation is CASSVHGGQETQYF.

The chain links TRBV12-3 or TRBV12-4 to TRBJ1-1; 7 bases line up with TRBD1. This CDR3 region has 13 residues. Losses at the gene ends were 7 bases for V and 5 bases for J; bases not matched to a gene: 7. Here the CDR3 reads CASNEAGGTEAFF. The CDR3 DNA reads as TGTGCCAGCAACGAGGCAGGGGGAACTGAAGCTTTCTTT.

The V gene is TRBV24-1, the J gene TRBJ2-5, with 10 bases matching TRBD1. V lost 0 bases, J lost 3 bases, and 3 bases stayed unmatched. CDR1 and CDR2 from the germline V gene are KGHDR and SFDVKD. The CDR3 is 16 residues long. The CDR3 region is CATSDLFGQGEETQYF. The CDR3 coding sequence is TGTGCCACCAGTGATTTGTTCGGACAGGGGGAAGAGACCCAGTACTTC.

This CDR3 is CASSLPETIGYGYTF. The CDR3, as DNA: TGTGCCAGCTCACTTCCGGAGACTATAGGCTATGGCTACACCTTC. The chain uses TRBV18 and TRBJ1-2; no firm D call. In germline, CDR1 is KGHSH, CDR2 LQKENI. The length of the CDR3 is 15 residues. Trimming shortened V by 4 bases and J by 4 bases, and 16 bases separated the two germline ends.

V gene TRBV30 combines with J gene TRBJ2-2, with 9 nucleotides matching TRBD2. The germline V gene encodes CDR1 GTSNPN and CDR2 SVGIG (reference sequence). The CDR3 length is 15 residues. The V gene end was trimmed by 6 bases and the J gene end by 5 bases; junction bases not matched to a gene: 10. The chain's CDR3 is CACRRLAEGTGELFF. CDR3 DNA sequence: TGTGCCTGCCGAAGACTAGCGGAGGGGACCGGGGAGCTGTTTTTT.

The CDR3: CASSEFIRGSYNEQFF. The DNA for the CDR3 is TGCGCCAGCAGTGAATTTATACGGGGTTCCTACAATGAGCAGTTCTTC. The chain recombines TRBV10-2 with TRBJ2-1; a weak D match, TRBD2 (5 bases). CDR3 length: 16 residues. CDR1 and CDR2 from the germline V gene are WSHSY and SAAADI. Trimming shortened V by 3 bases and J by 1 base, and 13 bases separated the two germline ends.

This clone has only one observation. Here the CDR3 DNA reads TGCGCCAGCAGCCAAACGCTAGCGGGAGAGGGAGCAGATACGCAGTATTTT. Residues: CASSQTLAGEGADTQYF. The J gene is TRBJ2-3, the V gene TRBV4-3, with 10 bases lining up with TRBD2. CDR1 LGHNA and CDR2 YSLEER come from the germline V gene. V gave up 2 bases and J gave up 4 bases; unmatched junction bases: 9. The CDR3 covers 17 residues.

This chain uses TRBV7-2 with TRBJ1-2; D perhaps matches TRBD1 (5 bases). Trimming pared 5 bases from V and 8 bases from J, leaving 21 bases between. CDR1 and CDR2 (germline): SGHTA, FQGNSA. The CDR3 totals 15 residues. The CDR3 loop is CASSPSGGEYSGYTF. In DNA form, the CDR3 reads TGTGCCAGCAGCCCCTCCGGGGGGGAGTACTCGGGCTACACCTTC.

The chain is built from TRBV4-1 and TRBJ2-1; 9 bases fit TRBD2. In germline, CDR1 is MGHRA, CDR2 YSYEKL. The CDR3 totals 16 residues. The V gene end was trimmed by 0 bases and the J gene end by 5 bases; junction bases not matched to a gene: 5. CDR3 protein: CASSQDLASGDNEQFF. CDR3 DNA sequence: TGCGCCAGCAGCCAAGATTTGGCTAGCGGGGACAATGAGCAGTTCTTC.

The CDR3 DNA reads as TGTGCCAGCAGGTACGGGAGTACCGGGGAGCTGTTTTTT. Translation gives CASRYGSTGELFF. The rearrangement links TRBV12-3 or TRBV12-4 to TRBJ2-2, with D perhaps TRBD2 (6 bases). This CDR3 spans 13 amino acids. V was cut by 6 bases and J by 5 bases, with 10 bases left in between.

The chain carries TRBV6-4 and TRBJ1-2; D is ambiguous. Germline CDR1 and CDR2: MRHNA and SNTAGT. There are 13 residues in the CDR3. The V end lost 5 bases, the J end lost 2 bases, and 9 bases lay between the germline ends. DNA of the CDR3: TGTGCCAGCAGTTTGACACCCAACTATGGCTACACCTTC. Its protein is CASSLTPNYGYTF.

The chain uses TRBV12-3 or TRBV12-4 and TRBJ2-3; no clear D gene. This CDR3 has 11 amino acids. V lost 8 bases and J 2 bases, leaving 5 bases between the germline ends. CDR3 sequence: CASPHTDTQYF. CDR3 sequence (DNA): TGTGCCAGCCCCCACACAGATACGCAGTATTTT.

This clone was picked up one time. This CDR3 is CASSFSWSGGAYGYTF. Here the CDR3 DNA reads TGTGCCAGCAGTTTCTCGTGGTCTGGGGGCGCGTATGGCTACACCTTC. This chain joins TRBV27 and TRBJ1-2; maybe TRBD1 (6 bases). V was clipped by 3 bases and J by 5 bases, with 19 bases between them. This CDR3 is built from 16 residues. CDR1 is MNHEY, CDR2 SMNVEV, per germline (reference sequence).

The rearrangement uses TRBV2 and TRBJ2-7; TRBD1 matches 9 bases. V was clipped by 6 bases and J by 1 base; unmatched bases: 4. CDR3 length: 14 residues. CDR1 and CDR2 (germline): SNHLY, FYNNEI. The DNA of the CDR3 is TGTGCCAGCAGGACCGGGACAGGGTCCTACGAGCAGTACGTC. Its translation: CASRTGTGSYEQYV.